This TCR beta chain derives from a study of T-cell memory formation after mild COVID-19. Findings and caveats of the study: A balance of CD4 and CD8 characterized clones contracting day 15 to 85, whereas later expanders leaned CD4+. Second-wave clones peaking on day 37 lacked confirmed SARS-CoV-2 specificity. There were some responding clones in pre-infection memory, which suggested that cross-reactive memory had joined. The CD4+ clones that contracted clustered mainly within CM and EM, and the CD8+ clones concentrated in EMRA.

TCRdb redid the calling of the 5' RACE reads with MiXCR, one entry per CDR3 protein. The data show a few hundred thousand distinct CDR3 sequences, approximately 15% seen once. A note on this clonotype: As yet, its antigen is unknown.

The sequenced sample was PBMCs or a T cell subset sorted from them (not recorded which). This receptor was obtained from a young man who had mild COVID-19 (a few samples of this study predate the infection). Cell type and time point are not known.

The CDR3 sequence: CASSFGGGAEPNQPQHF. In nucleotides, the CDR3 is TGTGCCAGCAGTTTCGGGGGTGGGGCTGAGCCCAATCAGCCCCAGCATTTT. The chain joins TRBV6-5 to TRBJ1-5; D possibly corresponds to TRBD1 (5 bases). The CDR3 runs to 17 residues. Trimming pared 4 bases from V and 3 bases from J, leaving 19 bases between. Germline V gives CDR1 MNHEY, CDR2 SVGAGI.